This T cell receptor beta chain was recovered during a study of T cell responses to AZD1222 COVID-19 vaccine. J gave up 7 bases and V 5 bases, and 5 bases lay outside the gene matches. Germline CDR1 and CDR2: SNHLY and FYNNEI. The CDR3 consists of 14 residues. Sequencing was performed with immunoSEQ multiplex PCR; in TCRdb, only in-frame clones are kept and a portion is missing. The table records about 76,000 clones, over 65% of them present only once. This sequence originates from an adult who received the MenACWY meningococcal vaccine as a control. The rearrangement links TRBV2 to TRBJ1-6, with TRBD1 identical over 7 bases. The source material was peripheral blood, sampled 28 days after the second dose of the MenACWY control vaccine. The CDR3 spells CASSSRDRNSPLHF. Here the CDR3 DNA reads TGTGCCAGCAGTTCCCGGGACAGAAATTCACCCCTCCACTTT.